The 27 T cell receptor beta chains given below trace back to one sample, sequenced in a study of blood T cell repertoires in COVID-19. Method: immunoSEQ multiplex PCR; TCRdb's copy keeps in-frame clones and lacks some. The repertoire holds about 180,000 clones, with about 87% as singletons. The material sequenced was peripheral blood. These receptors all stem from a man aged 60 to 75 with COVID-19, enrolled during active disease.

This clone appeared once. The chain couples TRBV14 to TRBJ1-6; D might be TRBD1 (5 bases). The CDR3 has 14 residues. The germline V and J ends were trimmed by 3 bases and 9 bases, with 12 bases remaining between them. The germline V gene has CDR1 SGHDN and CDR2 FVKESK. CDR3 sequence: CASSQGRESSPLHF. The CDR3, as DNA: TGTGCCAGCAGCCAGGGCAGGGAAAGTTCACCCCTCCACTTT.

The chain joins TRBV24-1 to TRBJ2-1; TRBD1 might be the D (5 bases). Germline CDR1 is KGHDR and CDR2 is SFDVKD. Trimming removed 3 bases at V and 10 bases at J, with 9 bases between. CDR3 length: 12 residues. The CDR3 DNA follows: TGTGCCACCAGTGATCCTTACAGGGAGCAGTTCTTC. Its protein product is CATSDPYREQFF.

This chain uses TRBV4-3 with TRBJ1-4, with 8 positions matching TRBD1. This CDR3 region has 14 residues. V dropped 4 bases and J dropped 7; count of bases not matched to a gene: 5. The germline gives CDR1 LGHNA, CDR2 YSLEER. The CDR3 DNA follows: TGCGCCAGCAGCCCAAGACAGGGGCGTGAAAAACTGTTTTTT. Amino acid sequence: CASSPRQGREKLFF.

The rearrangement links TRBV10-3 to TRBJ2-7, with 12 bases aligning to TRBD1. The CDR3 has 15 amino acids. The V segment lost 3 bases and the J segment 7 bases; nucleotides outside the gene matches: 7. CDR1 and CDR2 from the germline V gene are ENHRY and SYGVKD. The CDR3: CAISDPGQGAGEQYF. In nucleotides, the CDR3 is TGTGCCATCAGTGACCCGGGACAGGGGGCGGGAGAGCAGTACTTC.

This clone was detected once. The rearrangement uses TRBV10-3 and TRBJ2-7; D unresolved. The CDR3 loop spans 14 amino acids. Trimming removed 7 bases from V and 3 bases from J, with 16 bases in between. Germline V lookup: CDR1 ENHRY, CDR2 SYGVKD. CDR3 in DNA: TGTGCCATCATGGCAGGTACCGGTTTCTACGAGCAGTACTTC. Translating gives CAIMAGTGFYEQYF.

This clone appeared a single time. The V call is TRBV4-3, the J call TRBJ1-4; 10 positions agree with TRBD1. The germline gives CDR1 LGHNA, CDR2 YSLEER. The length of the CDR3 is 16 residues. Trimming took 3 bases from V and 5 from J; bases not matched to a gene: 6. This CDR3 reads CASSQASGQGNEKLFF. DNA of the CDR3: TGCGCCAGCAGCCAGGCATCGGGACAGGGGAATGAAAAACTGTTTTTT.

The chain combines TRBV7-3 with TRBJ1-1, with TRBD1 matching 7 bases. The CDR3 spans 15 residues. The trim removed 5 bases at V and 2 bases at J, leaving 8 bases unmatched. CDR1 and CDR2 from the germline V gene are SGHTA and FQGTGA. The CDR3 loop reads CASSKLRQGNTEAFF. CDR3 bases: TGTGCCAGCAGCAAATTGAGACAGGGAAACACTGAAGCTTTCTTT.

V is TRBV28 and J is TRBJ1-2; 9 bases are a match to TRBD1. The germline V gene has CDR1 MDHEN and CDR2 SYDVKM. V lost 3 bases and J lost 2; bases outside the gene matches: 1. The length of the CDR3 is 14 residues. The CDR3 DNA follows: TGTGCCAGCAGTTTCGGACAGGGGAACTATGGCTACACCTTC. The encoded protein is CASSFGQGNYGYTF.

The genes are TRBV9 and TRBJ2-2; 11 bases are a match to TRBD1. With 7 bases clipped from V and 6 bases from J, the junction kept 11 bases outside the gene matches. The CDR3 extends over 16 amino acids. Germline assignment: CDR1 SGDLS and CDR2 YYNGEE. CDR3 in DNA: TGTGCCAGCGCCTCGATGGACAGGGGGCTTGCCGGGGAGCTGTTTTTT. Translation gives CASASMDRGLAGELFF.

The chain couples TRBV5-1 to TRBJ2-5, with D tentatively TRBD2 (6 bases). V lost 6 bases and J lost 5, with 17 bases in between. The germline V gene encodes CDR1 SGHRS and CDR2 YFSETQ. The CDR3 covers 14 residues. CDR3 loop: CASTSSGSGETQYF. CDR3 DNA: TGCGCCAGCACCTCAAGCGGGTCCGGGGAGACCCAGTACTTC.

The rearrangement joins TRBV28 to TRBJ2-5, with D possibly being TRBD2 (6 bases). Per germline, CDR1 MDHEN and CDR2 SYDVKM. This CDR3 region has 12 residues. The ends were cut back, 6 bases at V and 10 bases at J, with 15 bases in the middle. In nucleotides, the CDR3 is TGTGCCAGCAGGAAGGGCGCGGGGAACCAGTACTTC. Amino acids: CASRKGAGNQYF. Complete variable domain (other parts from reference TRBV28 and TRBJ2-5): DVKVTQSSRYLVKRTGEKVFLECVQDMDHENMFWYRQDPGLGLRLIYFSYDVKMKEKGDIPEGYSVSREKKERFSLILESASTNQTSMYLCASRKGAGNQYFGPGTRLLVL.

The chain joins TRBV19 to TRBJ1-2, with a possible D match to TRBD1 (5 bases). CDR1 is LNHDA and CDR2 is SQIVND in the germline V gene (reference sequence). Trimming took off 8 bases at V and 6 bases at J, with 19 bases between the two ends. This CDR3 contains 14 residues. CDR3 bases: TGTGCCAGTTGTACCCTGGGGGACTTCAATGGCTACACCTTC. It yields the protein CASCTLGDFNGYTF. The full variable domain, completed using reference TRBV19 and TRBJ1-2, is DGGITQSPKYLFRKEGQNVTLSCEQNLNHDAMYWYRQDPGQGLRLIYYSQIVNDFQKGDIAEGYSVSREKKESFPLTVTSAQKNPTAFYLCASCTLGDFNGYTFGSGTRLTVV.

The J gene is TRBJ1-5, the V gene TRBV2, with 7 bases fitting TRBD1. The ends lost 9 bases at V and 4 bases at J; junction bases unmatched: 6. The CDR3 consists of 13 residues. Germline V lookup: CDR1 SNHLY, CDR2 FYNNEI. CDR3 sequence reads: CASGQEGNQPQHF. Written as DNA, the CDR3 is TGTGCCAGTGGACAGGAGGGGAATCAGCCCCAGCATTTT.

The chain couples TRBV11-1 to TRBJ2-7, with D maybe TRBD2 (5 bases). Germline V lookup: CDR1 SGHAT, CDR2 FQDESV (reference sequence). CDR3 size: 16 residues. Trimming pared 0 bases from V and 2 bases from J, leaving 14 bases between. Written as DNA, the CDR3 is TGTGCCAGCAGCTTAGCAGGGCGGGCAGAGACCTACGAGCAGTACTTC. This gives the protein CASSLAGRAETYEQYF. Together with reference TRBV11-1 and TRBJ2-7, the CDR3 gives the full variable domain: EAEVAQSPRYKITEKSQAVAFWCDPISGHATLYWYRQILGQGPELLVQFQDESVVDDSQLPKDRFSAERLKGVDSTLKIQPAELGDSAMYLCASSLAGRAETYEQYFGPGTRLTVT.

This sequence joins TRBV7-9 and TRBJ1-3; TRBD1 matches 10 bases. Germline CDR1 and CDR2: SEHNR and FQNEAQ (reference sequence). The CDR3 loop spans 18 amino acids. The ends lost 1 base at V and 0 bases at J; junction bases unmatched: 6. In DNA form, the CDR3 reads TGTGCCAGCAGCTTAGGGGGAAGACAGGGGGCCTCTGGAAACACCATATATTTT. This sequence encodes CASSLGGRQGASGNTIYF.

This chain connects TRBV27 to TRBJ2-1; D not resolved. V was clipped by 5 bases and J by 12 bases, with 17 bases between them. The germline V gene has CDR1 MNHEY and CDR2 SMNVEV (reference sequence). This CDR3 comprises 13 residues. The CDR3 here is CASSTRVDLGQFF. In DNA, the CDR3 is TGTGCCAGCAGTACCCGGGTCGATCTTGGGCAGTTCTTC.

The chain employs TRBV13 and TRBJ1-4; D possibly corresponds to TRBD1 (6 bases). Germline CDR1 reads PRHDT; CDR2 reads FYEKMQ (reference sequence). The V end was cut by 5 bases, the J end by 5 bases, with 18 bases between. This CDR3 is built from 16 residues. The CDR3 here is CASSLRDQGINEKLFF. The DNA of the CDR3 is TGTGCCAGCAGCCTGAGGGACCAGGGGATAAATGAAAAACTGTTTTTT.

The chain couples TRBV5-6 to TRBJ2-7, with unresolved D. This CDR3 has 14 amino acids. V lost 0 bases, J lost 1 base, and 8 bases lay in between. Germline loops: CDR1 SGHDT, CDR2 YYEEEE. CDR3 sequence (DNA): TGTGCCAGCAGCTTGGTACCGGAGTCCTACGAGCAGTACTTC. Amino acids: CASSLVPESYEQYF. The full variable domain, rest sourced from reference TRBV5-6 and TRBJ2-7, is DAGVTQSPTHLIKTRGQQVTLRCSPKSGHDTVSWYQQALGQGPQFIFQYYEEEERQRGNFPDRFSGHQFPNYSSELNVNALLLGDSALYLCASSLVPESYEQYFGPGTRLTVT.

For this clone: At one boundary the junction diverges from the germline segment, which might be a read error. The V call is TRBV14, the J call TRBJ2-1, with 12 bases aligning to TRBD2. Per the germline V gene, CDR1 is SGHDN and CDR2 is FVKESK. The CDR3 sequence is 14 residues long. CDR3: CASSKPGLAGDWIF. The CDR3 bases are TGTGCCAGCAGCAAACCGGGACTAGCGGGCGACTGGATCTTC. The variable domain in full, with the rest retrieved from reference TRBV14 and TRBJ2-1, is EAGVTQFPSHSVIEKGQTVTLRCDPISGHDNLYWYRRVMGKEIKFLLHFVKESKQDESGMPNNRFLAERTGGTYSTLKVQPAELEDSGVYFCASSKPGLAGDWIFGPGTRLTVL.

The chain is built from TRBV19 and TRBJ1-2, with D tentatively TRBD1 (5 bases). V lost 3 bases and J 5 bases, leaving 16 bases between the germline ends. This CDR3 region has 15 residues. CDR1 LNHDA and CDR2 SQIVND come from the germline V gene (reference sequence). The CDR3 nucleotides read TGTGCCAGTAGTATCCCTGGAGGGACGGAATATGGCTACACCTTC. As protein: CASSIPGGTEYGYTF. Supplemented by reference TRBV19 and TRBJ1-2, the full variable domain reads DGGITQSPKYLFRKEGQNVTLSCEQNLNHDAMYWYRQDPGQGLRLIYYSQIVNDFQKGDIAEGYSVSREKKESFPLTVTSAQKNPTAFYLCASSIPGGTEYGYTFGSGTRLTVV.

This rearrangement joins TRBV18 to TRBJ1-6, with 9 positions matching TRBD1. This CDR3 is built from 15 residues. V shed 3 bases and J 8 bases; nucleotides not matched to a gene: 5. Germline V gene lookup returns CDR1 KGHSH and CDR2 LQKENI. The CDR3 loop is CASSPTGGVDSPLHF. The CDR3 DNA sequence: TGTGCCAGCTCACCGACAGGGGGAGTCGATTCACCCCTCCACTTT.

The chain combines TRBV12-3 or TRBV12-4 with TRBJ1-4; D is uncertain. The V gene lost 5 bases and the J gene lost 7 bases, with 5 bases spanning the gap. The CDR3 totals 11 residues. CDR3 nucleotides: TGTGCCAGCAGTGAGTCTGAAAAACTGTTTTTT. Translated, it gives CASSESEKLFF.

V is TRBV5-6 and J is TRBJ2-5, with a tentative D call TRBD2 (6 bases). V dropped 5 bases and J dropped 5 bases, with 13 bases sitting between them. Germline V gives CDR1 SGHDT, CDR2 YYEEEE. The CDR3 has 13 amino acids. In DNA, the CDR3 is TGTGCCAGCAGTTTGACGGAGGGGGAGACCCAGTACTTC. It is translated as CASSLTEGETQYF.

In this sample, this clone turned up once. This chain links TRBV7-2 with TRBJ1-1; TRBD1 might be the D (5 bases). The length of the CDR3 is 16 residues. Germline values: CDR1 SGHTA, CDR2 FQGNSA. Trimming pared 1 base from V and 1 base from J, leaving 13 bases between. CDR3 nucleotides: TGTGCCAGCAGCTTAGGTTCAGGGATCGGGAACACTGAAGCTTTCTTT. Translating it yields CASSLGSGIGNTEAFF.

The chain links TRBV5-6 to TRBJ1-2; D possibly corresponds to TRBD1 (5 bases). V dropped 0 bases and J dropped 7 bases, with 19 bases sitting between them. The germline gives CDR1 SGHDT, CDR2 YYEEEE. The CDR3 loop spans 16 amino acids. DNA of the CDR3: TGTGCCAGCAGCTTGGCCCCGACAGCGCTTAGCTCTGGCTACACCTTC. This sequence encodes CASSLAPTALSSGYTF. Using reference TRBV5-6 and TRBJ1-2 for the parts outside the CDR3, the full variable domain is DAGVTQSPTHLIKTRGQQVTLRCSPKSGHDTVSWYQQALGQGPQFIFQYYEEEERQRGNFPDRFSGHQFPNYSSELNVNALLLGDSALYLCASSLAPTALSSGYTFGSGTRLTVV.

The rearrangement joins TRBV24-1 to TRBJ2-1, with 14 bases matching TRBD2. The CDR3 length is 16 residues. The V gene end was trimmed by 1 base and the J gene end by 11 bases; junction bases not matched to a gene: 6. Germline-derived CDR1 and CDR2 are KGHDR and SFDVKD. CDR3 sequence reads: CATSDFGTSGSKKQFF. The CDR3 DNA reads TGTGCCACCAGTGATTTCGGGACTAGCGGGAGTAAAAAGCAGTTCTTC.

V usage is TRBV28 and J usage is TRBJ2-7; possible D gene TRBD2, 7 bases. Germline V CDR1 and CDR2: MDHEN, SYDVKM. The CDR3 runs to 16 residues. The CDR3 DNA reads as TGTGCAGTACCCCCCCGGGGGGCCGAACTCTCCTACGAGCAGTACTTC. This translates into CAVPPRGAELSYEQYF.